A single sample gave rise to the 3 T cell receptor beta chains below, sequenced in a study of blood T cell repertoires in COVID-19. The data were produced by immunoSEQ multiplex PCR, yet TCRdb's version contains in-frame clones alone and is incomplete. Seen here are roughly 99,000 clones, around 90% observed once, and the top ten hold 2.1%. Sequenced material: peripheral blood. Source of these receptors: a man aged 50 to 59 with COVID-19, enrolled during active disease.

This clone was detected a few times. This chain connects TRBV18 to TRBJ2-7, with D possibly being TRBD1 (6 bases). CDR3 size: 20 residues. In germline, CDR1 is KGHSH, CDR2 LQKENI. V gave up 2 bases and J gave up 0 bases, with 26 bases separating them. CDR3 DNA: TGTGCCAGCTCACCATCCAATCGACAGGTTTGGAACCTAAACTCCTACGAGCAGTACTTC. As protein: CASSPSNRQVWNLNSYEQYF. Variable domain in full (rest from reference TRBV18 and TRBJ2-7): NAGVMQNPRHLVRRRGQEARLRCSPMKGHSHVYWYRQLPEEGLKFMVYLQKENIIDESGMPKERFSAEFPKEGPSILRIQQVVRGDSAAYFCASSPSNRQVWNLNSYEQYFGPGTRLTVT.

The chain combines TRBV3-1 (or the pseudogene TRBV3-2) with TRBJ2-3; D unclear. CDR3 size: 12 residues. The germline V gene encodes CDR1 LGHDT and CDR2 YNNKEL (reference sequence). V dropped 6 bases and J dropped 1 base, with 5 bases sitting between them. This CDR3 is CASRGGTDTQYF. CDR3 DNA: TGTGCCAGCAGAGGAGGCACAGATACGCAGTATTTT.

This chain joins TRBV2 and TRBJ1-1; TRBD1 aligns across 7 bases. After removal of 6 bases from V and 2 bases from J, the junction contained 9 bases not matched to a gene. Germline V CDR1 and CDR2: SNHLY, FYNNEI. This CDR3 contains 15 residues. CDR3 sequence (DNA): TGTGCCAGCAGGAAGCAGGGACAGTTAAACACTGAAGCTTTCTTT. As protein: CASRKQGQLNTEAFF.